This T cell receptor (beta chain) was identified during a study of blood T cells in healthy people across ages (dated by TCRdb to between 2015 and 2017). Concerning the study at large: In model experiments, roughly one uniquely barcoded TCR beta cDNA molecule per two T cells was captured by template switching. Using deep sequencing normalized with unique cDNA molecular identifiers, the study measured how TCR beta repertoire diversity changes with age. Four age groups were formed from the donors: young (average about 17 years), middle-aged (approximately 40), aged (roughly 56) and long-lived (around 82). Donors of different ages were randomly distributed across sequencing lanes to avoid experimental bias. For two donors (one aged 18 to 30 and one aged 80 or older), the study analyzed two additional independent replicas of 1 million unique cDNA reads from the same blood draw.

Between the V and J ends, shortened by 4 bases and 7 bases respectively, the junction contains 13 bases. CDR1 and CDR2, per the germline V gene, are MNHEY and SVGEGT. The CDR3 runs 13 residues from the cysteine to the phenylalanine. The DNA shown is the 39-base CDR3, in frame from base 1. The 40 or so donors, aged about 6 to 100 years, were systemically healthy Caucasian individuals from Russia. About 10 milliliters of peripheral blood were collected from each donor into EDTA-treated Vacutainer tubes. PBMCs were isolated by Ficoll-Paque density-gradient centrifugation, with at least 6 million obtained per sample. Trizol reagent was used to extract total RNA from PBMCs, with at least 6 micrograms per sample. The percentages of naive CD45RAhigh/CD27high T cells were determined by flow cytometry on a PBMC aliquot from every donor. Broader findings and caveats from the paper: As age increased, observed TCR beta diversity per million T cells dropped in a roughly linear way, and a significant reduction was already evident by age 40. Because profiling used bulk unsorted PBMCs, naive and antigen-experienced compartments could not be compared conclusively. There was a strong correlation between observed TCR beta diversity and the percentage of naive T cells measured by flow cytometry. Compared with the aged group, the long-lived group had more naive CD4+ T cells, fewer expanded clones and increased TCR diversity, suggesting age selection. The CMV infection status of donors was not known, potentially confounding age-related changes in expanded clonotypes. Estimates of total diversity based on one million sequenced T cells were considered lower bounds and underestimates.

On this clonotype: This receptor's antigen is unknown. A much larger clone lies one base from this, so it may be a read error.

The library was prepared using 5' RACE. The sequencer listed for this sample is Illumina HiSeq 2500. The second PCR ran for roughly 7 to 12 cycles and used a J-beta primer mix along with a sample-barcoded 5' primer. A template-switch 5' adaptor carrying 12 random nucleotides introduced a unique molecular identifier onto each TCR beta cDNA molecule. Each sample yielded at least 2.5 million CDR3-containing paired-end reads. First-strand cDNA synthesis was performed from all RNA using the Mint cDNA synthesis kit, with priming by a TRBC-specific oligonucleotide. All cDNA was treated with uracil-DNA glycosylase and then went through a first 18-cycle PCR with the universal primers M1SS and BC2_uni_R. The original methods were these. For normalization, 1 million high-quality reads were randomly selected from each sample, with every read carrying a distinct molecular identifier. Reads sharing molecular identifiers were discarded rather than binned into consensus sequences. MiTCR, set to a Q25 quality threshold and the strictest error-elimination algorithm, was used for CDR3 identification, clonotype clustering and error correction. A nonparametric unseen species model with Euler transformation was used to estimate lower-bound total TCR beta diversity. TCRdb took the public reads, trimmed them with fastp at Q25, ran MiXCR for clone calling and kept in-frame beta chains. Each record represents a unique CDR3 protein, reported with the most common genes and DNA among its rows. The V and J calls here are based on TCRdb, not the publication. Here the sample has approximately 810,000 distinct CDR3 sequences; about 30% occur a single time. 15% to 20% of the sample comes from the top ten.

The sequence derives from a woman at least 80 years old in good health. Recombination connected TRBV6-2 or TRBV6-3 to TRBJ1-2; TRBD1 is a possible D gene, resting on 5 matching bases. Sequencing was carried out using blood. The CDR3 corresponds to CASSFGTPCGYTF. The nucleotide sequence is given as TGTGCCAGCAGTTTTGGGACGCCCTGTGGCTACACCTTC.